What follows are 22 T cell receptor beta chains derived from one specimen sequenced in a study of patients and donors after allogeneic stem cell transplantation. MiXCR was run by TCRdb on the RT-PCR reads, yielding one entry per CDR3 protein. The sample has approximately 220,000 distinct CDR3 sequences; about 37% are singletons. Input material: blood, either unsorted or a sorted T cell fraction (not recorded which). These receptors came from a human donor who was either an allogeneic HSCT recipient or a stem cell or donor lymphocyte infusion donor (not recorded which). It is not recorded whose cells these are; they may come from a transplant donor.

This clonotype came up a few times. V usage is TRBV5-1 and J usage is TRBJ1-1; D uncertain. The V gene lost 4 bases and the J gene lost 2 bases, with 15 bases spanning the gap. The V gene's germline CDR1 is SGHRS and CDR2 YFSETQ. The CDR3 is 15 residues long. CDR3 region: CASSPSDWVNTEAFF. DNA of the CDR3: TGCGCCAGCAGCCCGTCCGACTGGGTAAACACTGAAGCTTTCTTT.

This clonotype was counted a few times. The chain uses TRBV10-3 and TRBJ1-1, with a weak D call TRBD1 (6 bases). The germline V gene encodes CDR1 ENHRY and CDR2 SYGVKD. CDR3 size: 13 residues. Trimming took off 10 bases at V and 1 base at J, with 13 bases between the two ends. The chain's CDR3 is CANKRQENTEAFF. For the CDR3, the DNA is TGTGCCAATAAGAGACAGGAGAACACTGAAGCTTTCTTT.

The CDR3 nucleotides are TGTGCCAGCAGCCAAGGGCGGAGGGGCAATCAGCCCCAGCATTTT. Its translation is CASSQGRRGNQPQHF. The rearrangement uses TRBV3-1 and TRBJ1-5, with D unclear. This CDR3 contains 15 residues. With 1 base removed from V and 2 bases from J, the gap between germline ends came to 9 bases. CDR1 LGHDT and CDR2 YNNKEL come from the germline V gene (reference sequence).

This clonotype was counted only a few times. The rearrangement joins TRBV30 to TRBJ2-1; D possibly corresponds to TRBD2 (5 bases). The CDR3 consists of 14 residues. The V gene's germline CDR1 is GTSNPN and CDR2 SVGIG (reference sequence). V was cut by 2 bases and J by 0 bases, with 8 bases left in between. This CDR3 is CAWSFTSSYNEQFF. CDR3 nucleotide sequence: TGTGCCTGGAGTTTCACTAGCTCCTACAATGAGCAGTTCTTC.

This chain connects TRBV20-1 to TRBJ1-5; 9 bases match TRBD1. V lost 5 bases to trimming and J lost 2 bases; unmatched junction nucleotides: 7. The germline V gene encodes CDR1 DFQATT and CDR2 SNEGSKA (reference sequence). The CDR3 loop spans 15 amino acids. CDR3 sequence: CSAGGTGTRNQPQHF. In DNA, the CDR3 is TGCAGTGCTGGAGGGACAGGGACCCGCAATCAGCCCCAGCATTTT.

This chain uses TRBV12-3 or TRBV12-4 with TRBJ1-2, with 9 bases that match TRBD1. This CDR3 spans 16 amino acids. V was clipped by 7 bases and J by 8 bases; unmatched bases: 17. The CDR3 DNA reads TGTGCCAGCATTCTAAGTCGGGACAGGGCGCGTTCGGGCTACACCTTC. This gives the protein CASILSRDRARSGYTF.

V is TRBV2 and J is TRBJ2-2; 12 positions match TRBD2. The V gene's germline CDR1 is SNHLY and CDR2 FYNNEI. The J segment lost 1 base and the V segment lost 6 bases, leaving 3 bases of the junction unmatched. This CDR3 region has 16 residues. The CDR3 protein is CASRLGLAGNTGELFF. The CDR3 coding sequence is TGTGCCAGCAGATTGGGACTAGCGGGGAACACCGGGGAGCTGTTTTTT.

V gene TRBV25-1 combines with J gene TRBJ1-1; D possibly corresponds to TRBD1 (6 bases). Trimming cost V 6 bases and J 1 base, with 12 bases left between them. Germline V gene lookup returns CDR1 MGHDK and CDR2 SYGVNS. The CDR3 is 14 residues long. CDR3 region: CASRETGWNTEAFF. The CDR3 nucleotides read TGTGCCAGCAGAGAGACAGGCTGGAACACTGAAGCTTTCTTT.

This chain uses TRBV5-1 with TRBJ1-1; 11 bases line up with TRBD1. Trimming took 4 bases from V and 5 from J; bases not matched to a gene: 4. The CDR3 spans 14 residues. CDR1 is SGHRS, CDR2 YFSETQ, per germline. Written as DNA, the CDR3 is TGCGCCAGCAGCACCGGACAGGGGGCGACTGAAGCTTTCTTT. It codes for CASSTGQGATEAFF.

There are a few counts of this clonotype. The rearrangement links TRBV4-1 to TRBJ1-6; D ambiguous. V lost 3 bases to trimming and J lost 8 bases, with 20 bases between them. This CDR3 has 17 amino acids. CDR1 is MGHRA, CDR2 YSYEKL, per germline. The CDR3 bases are TGCGCCAGCAGCCATGCCCCCGGGAAGGAGGGCTATTCACCCCTCCACTTT. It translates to CASSHAPGKEGYSPLHF.

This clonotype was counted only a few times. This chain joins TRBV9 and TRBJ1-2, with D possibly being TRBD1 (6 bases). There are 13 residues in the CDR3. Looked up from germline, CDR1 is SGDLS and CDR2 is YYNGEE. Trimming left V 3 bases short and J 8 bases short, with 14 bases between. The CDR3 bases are TGTGCCAGCAGCGAGAACAGGGTCCGCGGCTACACCTTC. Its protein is CASSENRVRGYTF. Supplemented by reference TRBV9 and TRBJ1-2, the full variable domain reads DSGVTQTPKHLITATGQRVTLRCSPRSGDLSVYWYQQSLDQGLQFLIQYYNGEERAKGNILERFSAQQFPDLHSELNLSSLELGDSALYFCASSENRVRGYTFGSGTRLTVV.

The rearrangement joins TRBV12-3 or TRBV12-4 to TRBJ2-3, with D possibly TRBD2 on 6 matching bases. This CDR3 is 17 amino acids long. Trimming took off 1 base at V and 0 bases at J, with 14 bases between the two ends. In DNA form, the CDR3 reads TGTGCCAGCAGTTTAGGGGGGGTAGCGACTAGCACAGATACGCAGTATTTT. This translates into CASSLGGVATSTDTQYF.

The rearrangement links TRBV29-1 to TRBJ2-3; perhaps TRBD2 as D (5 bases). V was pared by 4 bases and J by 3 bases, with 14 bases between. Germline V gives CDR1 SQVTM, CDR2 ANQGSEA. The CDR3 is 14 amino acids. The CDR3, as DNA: TGCAGCGTTGCAAACGGGGTGGGAACAGATACGCAGTATTTT. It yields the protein CSVANGVGTDTQYF.

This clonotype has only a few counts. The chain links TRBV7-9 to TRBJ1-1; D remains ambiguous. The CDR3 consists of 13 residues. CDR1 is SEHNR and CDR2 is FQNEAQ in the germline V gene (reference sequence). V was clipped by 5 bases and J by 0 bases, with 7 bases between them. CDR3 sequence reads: CASSAFMNTEAFF. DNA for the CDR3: TGTGCCAGCAGCGCGTTTATGAACACTGAAGCTTTCTTT.

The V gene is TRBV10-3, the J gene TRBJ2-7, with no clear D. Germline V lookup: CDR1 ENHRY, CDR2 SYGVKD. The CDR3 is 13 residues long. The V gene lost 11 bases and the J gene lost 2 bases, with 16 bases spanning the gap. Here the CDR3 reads CAVREQITYEQYF. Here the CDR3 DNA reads TGTGCCGTAAGAGAGCAGATAACCTACGAGCAGTACTTC.

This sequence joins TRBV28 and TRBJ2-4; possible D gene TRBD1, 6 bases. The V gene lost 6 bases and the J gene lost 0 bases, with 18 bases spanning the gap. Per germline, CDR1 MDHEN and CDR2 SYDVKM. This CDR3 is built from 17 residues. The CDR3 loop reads CASRTQYRELAKNIQYF. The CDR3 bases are TGTGCCAGCAGAACCCAGTACAGGGAACTAGCCAAAAACATTCAGTACTTC.

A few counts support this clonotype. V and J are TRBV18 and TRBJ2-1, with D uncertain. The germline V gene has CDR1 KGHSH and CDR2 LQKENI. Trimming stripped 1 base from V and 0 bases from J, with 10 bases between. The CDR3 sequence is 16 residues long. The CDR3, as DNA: TGTGCCAGCTCACCACGGCTCAAGAGCTCCTACAATGAGCAGTTCTTC. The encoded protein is CASSPRLKSSYNEQFF. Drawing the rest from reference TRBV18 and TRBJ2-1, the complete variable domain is NAGVMQNPRHLVRRRGQEARLRCSPMKGHSHVYWYRQLPEEGLKFMVYLQKENIIDESGMPKERFSAEFPKEGPSILRIQQVVRGDSAAYFCASSPRLKSSYNEQFFGPGTRLTVL.

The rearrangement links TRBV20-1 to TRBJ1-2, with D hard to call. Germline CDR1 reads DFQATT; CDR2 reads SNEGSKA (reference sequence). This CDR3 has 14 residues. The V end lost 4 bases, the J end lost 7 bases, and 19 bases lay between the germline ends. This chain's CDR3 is CSAIIVGPEGGYTF. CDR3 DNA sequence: TGCAGTGCTATAATAGTGGGCCCCGAGGGTGGCTACACCTTC.

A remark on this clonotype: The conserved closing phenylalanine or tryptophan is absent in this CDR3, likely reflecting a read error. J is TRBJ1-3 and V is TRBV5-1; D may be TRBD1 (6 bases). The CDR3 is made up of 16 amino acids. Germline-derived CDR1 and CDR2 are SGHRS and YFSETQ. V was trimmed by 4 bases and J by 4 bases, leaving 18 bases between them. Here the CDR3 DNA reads TGCGCCAGCAGCATCACACAACAGGGATACGGAAACACCATATATTTG. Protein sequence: CASSITQQGYGNTIYL.

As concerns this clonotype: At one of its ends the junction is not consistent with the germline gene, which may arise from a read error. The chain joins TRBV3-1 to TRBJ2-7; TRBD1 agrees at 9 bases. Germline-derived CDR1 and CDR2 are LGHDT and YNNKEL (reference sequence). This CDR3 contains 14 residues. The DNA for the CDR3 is TGTGCCAGCACCCAAGGGACAGGGATCAACGAGCAGTACTTC. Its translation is CASTQGTGINEQYF.

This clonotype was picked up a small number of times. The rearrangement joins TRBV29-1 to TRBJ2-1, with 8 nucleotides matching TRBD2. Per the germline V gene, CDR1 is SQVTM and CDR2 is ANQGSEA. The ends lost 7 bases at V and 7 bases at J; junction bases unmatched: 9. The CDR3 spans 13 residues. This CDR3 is CSGSQGGGNEQFF. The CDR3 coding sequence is TGCAGCGGGAGTCAGGGCGGGGGGAATGAGCAGTTCTTC.

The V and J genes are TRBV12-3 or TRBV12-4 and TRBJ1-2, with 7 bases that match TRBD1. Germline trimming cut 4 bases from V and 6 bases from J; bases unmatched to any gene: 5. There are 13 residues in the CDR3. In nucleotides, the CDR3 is TGTGCCAGCAGTTGGGGTACAGGGGATGGCTACACCTTC. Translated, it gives CASSWGTGDGYTF.